This is a list of T cell receptor beta chains from one sample in a study of blood T cell repertoires in COVID-19. Only in-frame clones appear in the TCRdb table, and some are missing; sequencing was by immunoSEQ multiplex PCR. This table has 73,000 or so clones, around 82% appearing once. Sequenced input: peripheral blood. The source is a woman aged 55-70 years with acute or convalescent COVID-19. Both conserved end residues are part of each CDR3. D genes are given only for firm matches. The size field is filled for only some rows; it gives once, few, many or a size class.

j_call d_call clone_size v_call cdr3_nt cdr3_aa
TRBJ2-3 . once TRBV13 TGTGCCAGCAGCTTAGGACAGGGAGCAGATACGCAGTATTTT CASSLGQGADTQYF
TRBJ2-7 . . TRBV2 TGTGCCAGCAGTGATAGGCAGGGTATGTTCGAGCAGTACTTC CASSDRQGMFEQYF
TRBJ1-2 TRBD1 . TRBV6-5 TGTGCCAGCAGTTCCGGGACAGGGATTAGGTTCTTCGGCTACACCTTC CASSSGTGIRFFGYTF
TRBJ2-1 TRBD2 . TRBV6-4 TGTGCCAGCCGACGTGACGGGGGGGCTGATGAGCAGTTCTTC CASRRDGGADEQFF
TRBJ2-3 . . TRBV4-1 TGCGCCAGCAGAGCGAGCACAGATACGCAGTATTTT CASRASTDTQYF
TRBJ1-1 TRBD1 . TRBV29-1 TGCAGCGTTGGAGGGGGCAGGGACAATGAAGCTTTCTTT CSVGGGRDNEAFF
TRBJ2-5 . . TRBV6-1 TGTGCCAGCAGTGAAGCGGGAGCAGCAGGTTGGGAGACCCAGTACTTC CASSEAGAAGWETQYF
TRBJ1-1 . . TRBV19 TGTGCCAGTAGTAGATCACGGAGTGCCGGTGGGGAAGCTTTCTTT CASSRSRSAGGEAFF
TRBJ1-5 . . TRBV7-3 TGTGCCAGCAGCTTCACAGGGTCAAAGCCCCAGCATTTT CASSFTGSKPQHF
TRBJ2-2 TRBD2 . TRBV5-1 TGCGCCAGCAGCGCCGGGACTAGCGGTGCCACCGGGGAGCTGTTTTTT CASSAGTSGATGELFF
TRBJ1-1 . few TRBV19 TGTGCCAGTAGTATTGAGGACAGCAACACTGAAGCTTTCTTT CASSIEDSNTEAFF
TRBJ1-4 . . TRBV29-1 TGCAGCGTTCAACGGGCTAATGAAAAACTGTTTTTT CSVQRANEKLFF
TRBJ2-3 . . TRBV10-1 TGCGCCAGCAGTGAGAGGTGGGGGGGCCTTACAGATACGCAGTATTTT CASSERWGGLTDTQYF
TRBJ1-3 . . TRBV19 TGTGCCAGTAGTATAGGCCAGGGAAACACCATATATTTT CASSIGQGNTIYF
TRBJ1-2 . few TRBV24-1 TGTGCCACCAGTGATTTGTATAATGGCTACACCTTC CATSDLYNGYTF
TRBJ2-2 TRBD1 . TRBV18 TGTGCCAGCTCACCAACCGGACAGGGGGCTAACACCGGGGAGCTGTTTTTT CASSPTGQGANTGELFF
TRBJ1-2 . . TRBV15 TGTGCCACCAGCAGGGTCCCAGGGAGGAACTATGGCTACACCTTC CATSRVPGRNYGYTF
TRBJ1-1 . . TRBV4-1 TGCGCCAGCAGCCAGCCAACAGGAAAGGACACTGAAGCTTTCTTT CASSQPTGKDTEAFF